This T cell receptor beta chain was recorded in a study of metastatic and nonmetastatic thyroid tumors (dated by TCRdb to the early 2020s). For context, the study as a whole: For patients with malignant and with benign thyroid disease, the researchers compared repertoires between peripheral blood samples and tumor or nodule tissue samples. Study-wide conclusions, independent of this receptor: In both blood and tumor samples, TCR beta diversity was reported to be significantly higher in malignant tumors than in benign nodules.

No patient had received any treatment before thyroid surgery. Using T-cell receptor beta sequencing, the researchers looked back retrospectively at clinical samples from patients, gathered between about 2011 and 2019. Libraries came from PCR. The sequencer listed for this sample is Illumina HiSeq 4000. The TCR beta-chain CDR3 region of each patient was profiled by high-throughput sequencing. The paper's data handling went like this. Drawing on CDR3 differences between clinicopathological groups, the researchers built a classifier meant to tell apart patients with distant-metastatic papillary thyroid cancer. The Shannon index was used to assess repertoire diversity, and the Morisita-Horn index was used to assess tumor-blood repertoire similarity. TCRdb itself trimmed the public reads at Q25 with fastp, ran MiXCR and retained productive beta chains. What appears here as the V and J calls and clone size reflects TCRdb's work, not the paper's. In all, the sample holds around 15,000 clones, and roughly an eighth of those were seen once. 15% to 20% of the sample is held by the ten biggest clonotypes.

As concerns this clone: Its specific antigen is unknown. No base-level quality is on record; no much larger clone is a single base apart.

The sample taken for sequencing was tumor tissue. The source of this sequence is a female donor with papillary thyroid cancer or a benign thyroid nodule (not recorded which). Some clones in this sample may be carry-over from other donors' samples.

CDR3 region: CASSFQGYEQYF. The nucleotide sequence reads as follows: TGTGCCAGCAGCTTTCAGGGCTACGAGCAGTACTTC. The V and J segments used are TRBV7-2 and TRBJ2-7; TRBD1 is perhaps the D gene, given 5 matching bases. The germline V gene encodes CDR1 SGHTA and CDR2 FQGNSA. V drops 3 bases and J drops 3 bases, leaving 6 bases in between. Counted from cysteine to phenylalanine, this CDR3 has 12 amino acids. Kept here is only the CDR3 DNA, which spans 36 bases and is read in frame from base 1.